This T cell receptor (beta chain) was identified during a study of T cells in localized non-small cell lung cancer. Germline V gene data show CDR1 as LNHDA and CDR2 as SQIVND (reference sequence). The length of the CDR3 is 14 residues. Trimming removed 3 bases from V and 0 bases from J, with 6 bases in between. Generated by immunoSEQ multiplex PCR, the TCRdb table keeps only in-frame clones and is missing some. The repertoire consists of roughly 13,000 clones, with around 90% occurring once and the leading ten covering under 3%. The sequencing here drew on peripheral blood mononuclear cells, taken before any cancer treatment. This chain links TRBV19 with TRBJ1-5, with D tentatively TRBD1 (5 bases). The sequence was obtained from a man aged 35-69 years with stage III lung adenocarcinoma. In DNA, the CDR3 is TGTGCCAGTAGTATCGGGGGTAGCAATCAGCCCCAGCATTTT. Translating gives CASSIGGSNQPQHF. The full variable domain, in which reference TRBV19 and TRBJ1-5 provide the parts outside the CDR3, is DGGITQSPKYLFRKEGQNVTLSCEQNLNHDAMYWYRQDPGQGLRLIYYSQIVNDFQKGDIAEGYSVSREKKESFPLTVTSAQKNPTAFYLCASSIGGSNQPQHFGDGTRLSIL.